This passage covers 22 T cell receptor beta chains from one sample sequenced in a study of blood T cell repertoires in COVID-19 (TCRdb year 2020). The library was made by the immunoSEQ multiplex PCR assay. TCRdb limited this immuneACCESS table to in-frame rearrangements with V and J called. A share of clones is missing; checked studies link under half to unresolved V genes, and the rest is unexplained. This sample has tens of thousands of clones in its table, and 84% of those were observed once. The leading ten clones occupy about 14% of the sample. The specimen sequenced was peripheral blood. The receptor set was obtained from a man in his fifties or sixties with COVID-19, enrolled during active disease.

The rearrangement uses TRBV5-1 and TRBJ2-7; 12 nucleotides align to TRBD1. Germline loops: CDR1 SGHRS, CDR2 YFSETQ. This CDR3 has 16 amino acids. Trimming removed 7 bases from V and 2 bases from J; junction bases left unmatched: 10. In DNA form, the CDR3 reads TGCGCCAGCCACCGGGGGGGACAGGGGGCCCCCTACGAGCAGTACTTC. This encodes CASHRGGQGAPYEQYF.

This sequence joins TRBV30 and TRBJ1-4, with D unclear. The CDR3 spans 14 residues. The germline gives CDR1 GTSNPN, CDR2 SVGIG (reference sequence). Trimming shortened V by 0 bases and J by 7 bases, and 12 bases separated the two germline ends. CDR3 DNA sequence: TGTGCCTGGAGTGTCGGCGGGCCTGGTGAAAAACTGTTTTTT. Its protein is CAWSVGGPGEKLFF.

V is TRBV30 and J is TRBJ1-3, with D possibly being TRBD1 (5 bases). This CDR3 is built from 15 residues. Germline lookup yields CDR1 GTSNPN and CDR2 SVGIG (reference sequence). Trimming removed 4 bases at V and 0 bases at J, with 13 bases between. The CDR3 here is CAWNAGSFSGNTIYF. The CDR3 DNA is TGTGCCTGGAATGCAGGGTCCTTCTCTGGAAACACCATATATTTT. Based on the CDR3 plus reference TRBV30 and TRBJ1-3, the full variable domain is SQTIHQWPATLVQPVGSPLSLECTVEGTSNPNLYWYRQAAGRGLQLLFYSVGIGQISSEVPQNLSASRPQDRQFILSSKKLLLSDSGFYLCAWNAGSFSGNTIYFGEGSWLTVV.

This chain links TRBV3-1 (or the pseudogene TRBV3-2) with TRBJ2-3, with 14 bases lining up with TRBD2. CDR1 is LGHDT, CDR2 YNNKEL, per germline (reference sequence). The CDR3 spans 19 residues. Unmatched junction bases numbered 6, after V lost 0 bases and J lost 1 base. The CDR3 spells CASSQETRGLAGGTDTQYF. The CDR3 region has the DNA TGTGCCAGCAGCCAAGAAACCCGGGGACTAGCGGGGGGCACAGATACGCAGTATTTT.

DNA of the CDR3: TGTGCCAGTACCGGGACAGTACCCGGCTACACCTTC. It encodes CASTGTVPGYTF. The chain has TRBV6-5 and TRBJ1-2; 7 bases are shared with TRBD1. Germline assignment: CDR1 MNHEY and CDR2 SVGAGI. The trim removed 9 bases at V and 8 bases at J, leaving 9 bases unmatched. CDR3 size: 12 residues.

Notes on this clone: This same CDR3 is encoded by further DNA sequences in the sample. This chain uses TRBV7-3 with TRBJ2-7; 9 bases align to TRBD1. Germline trimming cut 0 bases from V and 3 bases from J; bases unmatched to any gene: 0. This CDR3 is 14 amino acids long. Germline CDR1 SGHTA, CDR2 FQGTGA. The CDR3 loop is CASSLTGQGYEQYF. The CDR3 DNA is TGTGCCAGCAGCTTAACGGGACAGGGCTACGAGCAGTACTTC.

This sequence joins TRBV18 and TRBJ2-7; 11 bases fit TRBD2. Germline CDR1 reads KGHSH; CDR2 reads LQKENI. V was clipped by 6 bases and J by 2 bases; unmatched bases: 6. CDR3 length: 15 residues. The CDR3 region is CASSRTSGRPYEQYF. CDR3 DNA sequence: TGTGCCAGCTCGCGGACTAGCGGGCGACCCTACGAGCAGTACTTC. Together with reference TRBV18 and TRBJ2-7, the CDR3 gives the full variable domain: NAGVMQNPRHLVRRRGQEARLRCSPMKGHSHVYWYRQLPEEGLKFMVYLQKENIIDESGMPKERFSAEFPKEGPSILRIQQVVRGDSAAYFCASSRTSGRPYEQYFGPGTRLTVT.

The chain joins TRBV27 to TRBJ1-3; weak D call: TRBD1 (5 bases). CDR1 is MNHEY, CDR2 SMNVEV, per germline (reference sequence). The CDR3 is made up of 17 amino acids. Between the trimmed V and J ends, which lost 5 bases and 7 bases, there was a span of 24 bases. The CDR3 DNA follows: TGTGCCAGCAGTCCGAGAAGTCGGGGCAGAGGGAGGAACACCATATATTTT. This codes for CASSPRSRGRGRNTIYF.

The rearrangement links TRBV12-3 or TRBV12-4 to TRBJ1-2; D is perhaps TRBD1 (5 bases). The CDR3 consists of 13 residues. Deletions cut 8 bases from V and 8 bases from J, with 18 bases between. CDR3 sequence reads: CASGTGTQGGYTF. The CDR3 nucleotides read TGTGCCAGCGGAACCGGGACTCAAGGGGGCTACACCTTC.

CDR3: CAIGLAGGHEQFF. The CDR3 coding sequence is TGTGCCATTGGACTAGCGGGGGGCCATGAGCAGTTCTTC. The chain employs TRBV10-3 and TRBJ2-1; 14 bases fit TRBD2. There are 13 residues in the CDR3. The germline CDR1 and CDR2 sequences are ENHRY and SYGVKD. V lost 9 bases, J lost 8 bases, and 3 bases stayed unmatched.

This rearrangement joins TRBV10-2 to TRBJ1-4, with D tentatively TRBD1 (6 bases). The V gene's germline CDR1 is WSHSY and CDR2 SAAADI. V was shortened by 3 bases and J by 0 bases, with 8 bases between the two germline ends. The CDR3 is 15 amino acids. The CDR3 is CASSDGQTTNEKLFF. For the CDR3, the DNA is TGCGCCAGCAGTGATGGACAGACAACTAATGAAAAACTGTTTTTT.

V gene TRBV10-2 combines with J gene TRBJ2-7, with D maybe TRBD2 (6 bases). This CDR3 spans 15 amino acids. The germline gives CDR1 WSHSY, CDR2 SAAADI. V lost 0 bases, J lost 3 bases, and 12 bases lay in between. The DNA for the CDR3 is TGCGCCAGCAGTGAGTCTGCGGGGAAGGGCTACGAGCAGTACTTC. This translates into CASSESAGKGYEQYF.

This clone showed up just once. The V and J genes are TRBV14 and TRBJ2-5, with TRBD1 matching 8 bases. V shed 4 bases and J 5 bases; nucleotides not matched to a gene: 6. This CDR3 is built from 14 residues. Germline V gene lookup returns CDR1 SGHDN and CDR2 FVKESK. CDR3 in amino acids: CASSLRQGWETQYF. The CDR3 DNA is TGTGCCAGCAGCCTCCGACAGGGGTGGGAGACCCAGTACTTC.

The chain carries TRBV6-5 and TRBJ2-1; unclear D gene. V dropped 6 bases and J dropped 5 bases, with 8 bases sitting between them. Germline loops: CDR1 MNHEY, CDR2 SVGAGI. The CDR3 is made up of 12 amino acids. This chain's CDR3 is CASSLNHNEQFF. CDR3 coding DNA: TGTGCCAGCAGCTTAAATCACAATGAGCAGTTCTTC.

The chain uses TRBV6-5 and TRBJ1-5; no reliable D call. The ends were cut back, 6 bases at V and 3 bases at J, with 9 bases in the middle. This CDR3 has 13 residues. From germline, CDR1 is MNHEY and CDR2 SVGAGI. The DNA for the CDR3 is TGTGCCAGCAGCTCAGGATACAATCAGCCCCAGCATTTT. This encodes CASSSGYNQPQHF.

V gene TRBV25-1 combines with J gene TRBJ2-5, with D possibly TRBD2 on 5 matching bases. This CDR3 is built from 15 residues. CDR1 and CDR2 from the germline V gene are MGHDK and SYGVNS. Deletions cut 3 bases from V and 4 bases from J, with 15 bases between. CDR3: CASSELKGARETQYF. CDR3 nucleotide sequence: TGTGCCAGCAGTGAGCTCAAGGGAGCCCGAGAGACCCAGTACTTC.

The CDR3 loop reads CASILRGLTDTQYF. In DNA form, the CDR3 reads TGTGCCAGCATCTTGCGGGGGCTCACAGATACGCAGTATTTT. The J gene is TRBJ2-3, the V gene TRBV13; TRBD2 might be the D (7 bases). The CDR3 length is 14 residues. Germline V gene data show CDR1 as PRHDT and CDR2 as FYEKMQ (reference sequence). The V end lost 7 bases, the J end lost 2 bases, and 13 bases lay between the germline ends.

The chain joins TRBV12-3 or TRBV12-4 to TRBJ2-2, with a tentative D call TRBD2 (5 bases). V lost 5 bases and J 7 bases, leaving 8 bases between the germline ends. This CDR3 has 12 residues. The CDR3 here is CASSPRGGELFF. CDR3 in DNA: TGTGCCAGCAGTCCCCGGGGCGGGGAGCTGTTTTTT.

This chain uses TRBV19 with TRBJ1-2; D unresolved. Trimming stripped 8 bases from V and 4 bases from J, with 11 bases between. Looked up from germline, CDR1 is LNHDA and CDR2 is SQIVND (reference sequence). CDR3 length: 12 residues. CDR3 sequence reads: CASRDSPYGYTF. The CDR3 nucleotides are TGTGCCAGTCGCGACTCTCCCTATGGCTACACCTTC.

The chain has TRBV9 and TRBJ1-1, with TRBD1 identical over 9 bases. The length of the CDR3 is 17 residues. CDR1 is SGDLS and CDR2 is YYNGEE in the germline V gene. Losses at the gene ends were 4 bases for V and 4 bases for J; bases not matched to a gene: 14. The CDR3 DNA is TGTGCCAGCAGCCCCCCGGGACAGGGAGGGGGAGGCACTGAAGCTTTCTTT. It specifies CASSPPGQGGGGTEAFF.

The chain carries TRBV4-3 and TRBJ2-3, with a possible D match to TRBD2 (5 bases). The CDR3 loop spans 16 amino acids. Trimming shortened V by 0 bases and J by 2 bases, and 12 bases separated the two germline ends. Germline values: CDR1 LGHNA, CDR2 YSLEER. For the CDR3, the DNA is TGCGCCAGCAGCCAAGATTCGGGGTACTTCACAGATACGCAGTATTTT. This gives the protein CASSQDSGYFTDTQYF.

This chain joins TRBV5-1 and TRBJ1-6; D is unresolved. This CDR3 contains 14 residues. V was shortened by 5 bases and J by 6 bases, with 12 bases between the two germline ends. Germline assignment: CDR1 SGHRS and CDR2 YFSETQ. Here the CDR3 reads CASRPTASNSPLHF. The DNA of the CDR3 is TGCGCCAGCAGACCGACTGCCTCTAATTCACCCCTCCACTTT.